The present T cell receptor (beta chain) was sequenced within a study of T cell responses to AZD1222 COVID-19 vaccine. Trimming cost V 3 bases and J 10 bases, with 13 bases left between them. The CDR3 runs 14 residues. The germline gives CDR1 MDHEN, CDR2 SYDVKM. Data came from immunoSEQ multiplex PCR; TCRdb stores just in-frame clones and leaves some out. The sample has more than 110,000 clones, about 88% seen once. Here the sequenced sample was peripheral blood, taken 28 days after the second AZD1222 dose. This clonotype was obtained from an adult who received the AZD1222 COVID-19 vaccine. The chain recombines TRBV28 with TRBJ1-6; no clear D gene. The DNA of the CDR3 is TGTGCCAGCAGTTTGGGGAATCGCGGCTCACCCCTCCACTTT. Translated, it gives CASSLGNRGSPLHF.